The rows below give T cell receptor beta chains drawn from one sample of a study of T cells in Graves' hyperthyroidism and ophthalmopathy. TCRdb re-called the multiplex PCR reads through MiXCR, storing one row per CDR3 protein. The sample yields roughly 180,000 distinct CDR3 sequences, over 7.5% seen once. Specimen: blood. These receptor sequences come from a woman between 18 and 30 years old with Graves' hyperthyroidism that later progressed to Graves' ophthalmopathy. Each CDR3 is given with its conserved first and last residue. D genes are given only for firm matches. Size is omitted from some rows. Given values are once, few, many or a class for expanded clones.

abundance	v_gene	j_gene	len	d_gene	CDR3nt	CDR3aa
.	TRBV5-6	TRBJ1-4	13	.	TGTGCCAGCCACCAGGGACCAAATGAAAAACTGTTTTTT	CASHQGPNEKLFF
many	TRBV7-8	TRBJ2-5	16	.	TGTGCCAGCAGCCCGCGCGCAGGGAAACCCCAAGAGACCCAGTACTTC	CASSPRAGKPQETQYF
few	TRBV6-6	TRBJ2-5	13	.	TGTGCCAGCAGTTACTCCCTTGGAGAGACCCAGTACTTC	CASSYSLGETQYF
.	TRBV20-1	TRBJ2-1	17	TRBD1	TGCAGTGCTAGAGATACGGTGCGGACAGGGTCCTACAATGAGCAGTTCTTC	CSARDTVRTGSYNEQFF
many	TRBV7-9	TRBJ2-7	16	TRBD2	TGTGCCAGCAGCTCGGGACTAGCGGGAGATCTGTACGAGCAGTACTTC	CASSSGLAGDLYEQYF
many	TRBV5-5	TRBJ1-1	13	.	TGTGCCAGCAGCGTGAGGGTTGCACCTGAAGCTTTCTTT	CASSVRVAPEAFF
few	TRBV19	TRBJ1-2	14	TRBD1	TGTGCCAGTAGTTTCGACAGGGGGTACTATGGCTACACCTTC	CASSFDRGYYGYTF
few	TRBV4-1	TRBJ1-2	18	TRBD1	TGCGCCAGCAGCCGCATCCTAGCCGGGACAGGGACGAACTATGGCTACACCTTC	CASSRILAGTGTNYGYTF
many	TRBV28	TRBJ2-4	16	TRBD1	TGTGCCAGCAGTTTCATGGGACAGGGGCCGAGGGACATTCAGTACTTC	CASSFMGQGPRDIQYF
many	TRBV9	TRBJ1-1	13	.	TGTGCCAGCAGCGTAGCCGGCAACACTGAAGCTTTCTTT	CASSVAGNTEAFF
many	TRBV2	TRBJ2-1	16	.	TGTGCCAGCAGTCTATCCAGGGGGGTGGGCAACAATGAGCAGTTCTTC	CASSLSRGVGNNEQFF
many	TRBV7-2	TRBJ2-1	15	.	TGTGCCAGCAGCTCCAGCCTTGGGTCGTTCAATGAGCAGTTCTTC	CASSSSLGSFNEQFF
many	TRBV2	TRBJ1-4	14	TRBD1	TGTGCCAGCACCGCGGACAGGTCTAATGAAAAACTGTTTTTT	CASTADRSNEKLFF
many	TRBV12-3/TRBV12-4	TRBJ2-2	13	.	TGTGCCAGCAGTTTAGGCACGGCGGGGGAGCTGTTTTTT	CASSLGTAGELFF
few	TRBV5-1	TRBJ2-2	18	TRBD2	TGCGCCAGCAGCTTACCCCCCGGGAGCGGGAGTTACACCGGGGAGCTGCTTTTT	CASSLPPGSGSYTGELLF
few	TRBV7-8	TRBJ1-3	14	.	TGTGCCAGCAGCTTTGGTCCCTCTGGAAACACCATATATTTT	CASSFGPSGNTIYF
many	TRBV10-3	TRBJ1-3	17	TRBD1	TGTGCCATCAGTGATTCCGCAGGGGGCACCGGTGGAAACACCATATATTTT	CAISDSAGGTGGNTIYF
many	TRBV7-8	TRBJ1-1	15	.	TGTGCCAGCAGCCCCGACAGGTTTAGGAACACTGAAGCTTTCTTT	CASSPDRFRNTEAFF
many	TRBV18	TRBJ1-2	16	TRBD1	TGTGCCAGCTCACCACCAACGGACAGGGGATTTTCTGGCTACACCTTC	CASSPPTDRGFSGYTF
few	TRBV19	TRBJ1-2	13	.	TGTGCCAGTAGTAGGGGGGCCTACTATGGCTACACCTTC	CASSRGAYYGYTF
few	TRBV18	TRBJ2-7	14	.	TGTGCCAGCTCACCAACTAGGAGCTCCTACGAGCAGTACTTC	CASSPTRSSYEQYF
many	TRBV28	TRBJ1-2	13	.	TGTGCCAGCACCTGGGGGGGAAACTATGGCTACACCTTC	CASTWGGNYGYTF
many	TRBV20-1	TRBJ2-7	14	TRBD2	TGCAGTGCTGTAATAGCGGGCCCCTCCTACGAGCAGTACTTC	CSAVIAGPSYEQYF
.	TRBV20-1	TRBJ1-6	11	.	TGCAGTGCTATGATCAATTCACCCCTCCACTTT	CSAMINSPLHF
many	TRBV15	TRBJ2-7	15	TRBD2	TGTGCCACCAGCAGATCAGCGGGGGCGGCCTACGAGCAGTACTTC	CATSRSAGAAYEQYF
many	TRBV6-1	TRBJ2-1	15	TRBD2	TGTGCCAGCAGGACGGGAGGGTCATCCTACAATGAGCAGTTCTTC	CASRTGGSSYNEQFF
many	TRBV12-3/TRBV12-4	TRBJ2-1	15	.	TGTGCCAGCAGTTTGGTGGAGGGTGCCTACAATGAGCAGTTCTTC	CASSLVEGAYNEQFF
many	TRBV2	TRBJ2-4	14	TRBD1	TGTGCCAGCAGCCCCCAAGGGGGCAGAAACATTCAGTACTTC	CASSPQGGRNIQYF
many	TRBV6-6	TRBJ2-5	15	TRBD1	TGTGCCAGCAGTTACACACAGGGGGCGGGAGAGACCCAGTACTTC	CASSYTQGAGETQYF
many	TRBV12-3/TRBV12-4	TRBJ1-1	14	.	TGTGCCAGCAGTCTGACAGGTCTCTACACTGAAGCTTTCTTT	CASSLTGLYTEAFF
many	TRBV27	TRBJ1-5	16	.	TGTGCCAGCAGTTCCCTAGGGGAAGGAAGCAATCAGCCCCAGCATTTT	CASSSLGEGSNQPQHF
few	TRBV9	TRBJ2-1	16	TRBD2	TGTGCCAGCAGCGTAGAGTTTGCGGGAGGGCCCGGTGAGCAGTTCTTC	CASSVEFAGGPGEQFF
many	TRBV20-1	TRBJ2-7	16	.	TGCAGTGCTAGAGATCTGGTGAGGGGTTTGTCCTACGAGCAGTACTTC	CSARDLVRGLSYEQYF
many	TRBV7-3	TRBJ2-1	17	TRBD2	TGTGCCAGCAGCTTAACCGGGACTAGCGGGCCTAACAATGAGCAGTTCTTC	CASSLTGTSGPNNEQFF
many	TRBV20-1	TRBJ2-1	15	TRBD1	TGCAGTGCTAGAGACGGGACAGTCGGCGGGAATGAGCAGTTCTTC	CSARDGTVGGNEQFF
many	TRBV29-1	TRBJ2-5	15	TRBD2	TGCAGCGTTGGACTAGCGGGGGGCCGGTGGGAGACCCAGTACTTC	CSVGLAGGRWETQYF
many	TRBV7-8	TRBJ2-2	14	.	TGTGCCAGCAGCAAACAAGGGACGGGCGGGGAGCTGTTTTTT	CASSKQGTGGELFF
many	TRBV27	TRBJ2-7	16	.	TGTGCCAGCAGTTTATTAGGCCAATCAGGGTTCTACGAGCAGTACTTC	CASSLLGQSGFYEQYF
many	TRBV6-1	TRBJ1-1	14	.	TGTGCCAGCAGTGAACCTCCTTCAGGGAAGGGAGCTTTCTTT	CASSEPPSGKGAFF